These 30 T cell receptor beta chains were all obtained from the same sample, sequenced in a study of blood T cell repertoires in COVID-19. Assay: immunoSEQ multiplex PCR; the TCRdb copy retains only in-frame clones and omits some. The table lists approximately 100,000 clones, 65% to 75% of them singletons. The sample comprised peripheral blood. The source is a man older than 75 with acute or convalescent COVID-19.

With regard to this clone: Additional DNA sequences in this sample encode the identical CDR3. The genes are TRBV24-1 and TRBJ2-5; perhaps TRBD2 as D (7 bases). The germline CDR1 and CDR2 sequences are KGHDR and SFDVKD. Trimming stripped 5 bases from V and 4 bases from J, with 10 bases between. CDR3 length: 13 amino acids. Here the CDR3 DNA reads TGTGCCACCAGTGGGGGGGGGCGAGAGACCCAGTACTTC. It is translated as CATSGGGRETQYF.

CDR3 DNA: TGTGCCTGGAGTCACTCGGGTTCTGGTGAGCAGTTCTTC. This translates into CAWSHSGSGEQFF. The chain links TRBV30 to TRBJ2-1; no firm D call. V was clipped by 2 bases and J by 9 bases, with 14 bases between them. The CDR3 is made up of 13 amino acids. Per the germline V gene, CDR1 is GTSNPN and CDR2 is SVGIG (reference sequence).

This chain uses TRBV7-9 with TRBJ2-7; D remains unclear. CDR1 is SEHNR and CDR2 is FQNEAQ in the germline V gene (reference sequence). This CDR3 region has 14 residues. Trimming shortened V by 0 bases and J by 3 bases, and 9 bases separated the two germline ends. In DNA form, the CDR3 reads TGTGCCAGCAGCTTAGCCCGCCAGGACTACGAGCAGTACTTC. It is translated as CASSLARQDYEQYF.

Here the CDR3 reads CASSPGPGNNEQFF. The CDR3 bases are TGTGCCAGCAGCCCTGGCCCCGGGAACAATGAGCAGTTCTTC. The chain employs TRBV7-2 and TRBJ2-1, with D perhaps TRBD2 (5 bases). Germline V CDR1 and CDR2: SGHTA, FQGNSA. The length of the CDR3 is 14 residues. Trimming pared 5 bases from V and 5 bases from J, leaving 13 bases between.

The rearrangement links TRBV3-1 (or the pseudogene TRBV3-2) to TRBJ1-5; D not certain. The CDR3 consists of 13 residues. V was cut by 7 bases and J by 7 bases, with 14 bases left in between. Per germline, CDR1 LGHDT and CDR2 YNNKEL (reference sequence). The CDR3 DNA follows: TGTGCCAGCAACAACGGGGAGGGCCAGCCCCAGCATTTT. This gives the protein CASNNGEGQPQHF.

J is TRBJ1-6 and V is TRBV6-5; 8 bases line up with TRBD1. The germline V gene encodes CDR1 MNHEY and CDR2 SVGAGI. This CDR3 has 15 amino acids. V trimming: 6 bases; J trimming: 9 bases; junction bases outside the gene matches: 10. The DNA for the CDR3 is TGTGCCAGCAGCCCATCCCTCACAGGGGGTTCACCCCTCCACTTT. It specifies CASSPSLTGGSPLHF.

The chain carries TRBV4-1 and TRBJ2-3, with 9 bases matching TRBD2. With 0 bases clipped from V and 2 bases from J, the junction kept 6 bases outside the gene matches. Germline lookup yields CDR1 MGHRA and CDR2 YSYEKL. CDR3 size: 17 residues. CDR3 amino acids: CASSQDGLAGPTDTQYF. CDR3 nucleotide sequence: TGCGCCAGCAGCCAAGATGGGCTAGCGGGACCCACAGATACGCAGTATTTT.

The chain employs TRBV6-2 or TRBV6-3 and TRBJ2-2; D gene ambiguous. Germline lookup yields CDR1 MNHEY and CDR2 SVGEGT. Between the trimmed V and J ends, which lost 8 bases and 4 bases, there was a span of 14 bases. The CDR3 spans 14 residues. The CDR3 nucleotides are TGTGCCAGCCGCCACCGGTCGGGCACCGGGGAGCTGTTTTTT. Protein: CASRHRSGTGELFF.

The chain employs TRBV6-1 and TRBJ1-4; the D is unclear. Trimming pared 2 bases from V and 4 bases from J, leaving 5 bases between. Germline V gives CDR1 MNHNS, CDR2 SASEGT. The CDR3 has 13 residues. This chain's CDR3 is CASSEPFNEKLFF. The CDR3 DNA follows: TGTGCCAGCAGTGAACCCTTTAATGAAAAACTGTTTTTT.

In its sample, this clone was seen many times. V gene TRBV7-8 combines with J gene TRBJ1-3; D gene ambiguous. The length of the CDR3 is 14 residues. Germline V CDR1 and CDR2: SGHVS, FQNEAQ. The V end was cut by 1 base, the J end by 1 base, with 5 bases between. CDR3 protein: CASSLDSSGNTIYF. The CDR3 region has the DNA TGTGCCAGCAGCTTAGATTCATCTGGAAACACCATATATTTT.

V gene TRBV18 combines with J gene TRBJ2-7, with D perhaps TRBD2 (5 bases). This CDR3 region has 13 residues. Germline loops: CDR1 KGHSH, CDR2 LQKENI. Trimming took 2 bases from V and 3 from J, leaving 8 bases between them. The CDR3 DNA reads TGTGCCAGCTCACCATCCGGGATCTACGAGCAGTACTTC. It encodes CASSPSGIYEQYF.

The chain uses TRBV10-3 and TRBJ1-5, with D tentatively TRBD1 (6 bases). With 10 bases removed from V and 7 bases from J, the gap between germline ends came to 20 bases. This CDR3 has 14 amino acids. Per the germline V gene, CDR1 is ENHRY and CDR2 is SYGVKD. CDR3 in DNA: TGTGCCAGCGGACAGTTCGGTCCTAGCCAGCCCCAGCATTTT. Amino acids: CASGQFGPSQPQHF.

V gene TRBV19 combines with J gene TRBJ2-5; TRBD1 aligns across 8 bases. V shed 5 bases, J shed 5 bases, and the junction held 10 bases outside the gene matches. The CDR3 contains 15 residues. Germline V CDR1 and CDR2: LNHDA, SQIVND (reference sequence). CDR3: CASSLPGGASETQYF. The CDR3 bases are TGTGCCAGTAGTCTCCCAGGGGGCGCCTCGGAGACCCAGTACTTC.

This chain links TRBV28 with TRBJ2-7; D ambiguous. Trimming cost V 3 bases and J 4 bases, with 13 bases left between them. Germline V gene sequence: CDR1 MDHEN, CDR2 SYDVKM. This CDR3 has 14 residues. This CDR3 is CASSFGVPRYEQYF. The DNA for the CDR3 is TGTGCCAGCAGTTTCGGAGTGCCCCGGTACGAGCAGTACTTC.

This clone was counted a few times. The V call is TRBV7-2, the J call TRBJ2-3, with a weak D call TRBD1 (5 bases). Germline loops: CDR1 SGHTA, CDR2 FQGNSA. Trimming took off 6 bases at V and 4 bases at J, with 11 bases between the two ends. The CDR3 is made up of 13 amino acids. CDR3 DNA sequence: TGTGCCAGCAGACCGGACATGGCAGATACGCAGTATTTT. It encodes CASRPDMADTQYF.

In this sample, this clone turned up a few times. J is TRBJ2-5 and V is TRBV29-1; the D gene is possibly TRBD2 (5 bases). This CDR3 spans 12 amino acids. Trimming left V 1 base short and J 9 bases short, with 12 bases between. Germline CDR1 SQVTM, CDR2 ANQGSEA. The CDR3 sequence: CSVEGERYAQYF. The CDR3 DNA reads TGCAGCGTTGAAGGGGAGAGATACGCCCAGTACTTC.

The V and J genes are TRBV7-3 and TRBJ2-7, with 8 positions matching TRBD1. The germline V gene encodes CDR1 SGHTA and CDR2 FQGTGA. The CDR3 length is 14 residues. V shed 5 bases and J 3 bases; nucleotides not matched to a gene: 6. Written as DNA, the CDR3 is TGTGCCAGCAGCCCCGCAGGGGGCGACTACGAGCAGTACTTC. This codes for CASSPAGGDYEQYF.

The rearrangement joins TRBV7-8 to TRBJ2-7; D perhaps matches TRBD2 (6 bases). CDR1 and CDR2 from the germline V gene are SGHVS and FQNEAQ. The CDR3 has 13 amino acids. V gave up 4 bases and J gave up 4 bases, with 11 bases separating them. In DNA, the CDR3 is TGTGCCAGCAGCTCTGGGGAGGTTTACGAGCAGTACTTC. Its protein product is CASSSGEVYEQYF.

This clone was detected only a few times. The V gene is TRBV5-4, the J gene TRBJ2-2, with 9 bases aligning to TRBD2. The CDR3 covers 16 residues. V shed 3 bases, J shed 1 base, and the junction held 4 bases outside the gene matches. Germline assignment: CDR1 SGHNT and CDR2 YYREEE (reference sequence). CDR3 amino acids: CASSSLSGRNTGELFF. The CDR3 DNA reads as TGTGCCAGCAGCTCGCTTAGCGGGAGGAACACCGGGGAGCTGTTTTTT.

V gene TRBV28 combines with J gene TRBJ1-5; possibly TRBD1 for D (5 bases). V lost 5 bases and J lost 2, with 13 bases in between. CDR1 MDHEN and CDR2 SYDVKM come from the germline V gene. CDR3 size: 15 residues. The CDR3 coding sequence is TGTGCCAGCAGTGCCCCTCAGGGTGGCAATCAGCCCCAGCATTTT. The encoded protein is CASSAPQGGNQPQHF.

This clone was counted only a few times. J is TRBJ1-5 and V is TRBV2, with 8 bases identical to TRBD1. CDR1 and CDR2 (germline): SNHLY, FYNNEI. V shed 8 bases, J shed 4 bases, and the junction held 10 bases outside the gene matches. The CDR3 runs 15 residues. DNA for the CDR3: TGTGCCAGCGGAAAAGGACAGGGTGATAATCAGCCCCAGCATTTT. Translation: CASGKGQGDNQPQHF.

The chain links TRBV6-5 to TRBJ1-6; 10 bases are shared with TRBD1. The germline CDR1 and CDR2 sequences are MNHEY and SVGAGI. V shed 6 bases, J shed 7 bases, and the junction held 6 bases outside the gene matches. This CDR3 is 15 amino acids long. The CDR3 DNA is TGTGCCAGCAGCCGAGGACAGGGGGGGAATTCACCCCTCCACTTT. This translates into CASSRGQGGNSPLHF.

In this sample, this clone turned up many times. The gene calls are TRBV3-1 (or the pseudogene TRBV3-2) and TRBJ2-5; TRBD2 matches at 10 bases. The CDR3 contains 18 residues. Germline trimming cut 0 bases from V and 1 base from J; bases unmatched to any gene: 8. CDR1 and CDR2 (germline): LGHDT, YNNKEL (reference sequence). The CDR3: CASSQDRASGRSQETQYF. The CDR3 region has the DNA TGTGCCAGCAGCCAAGATAGGGCTAGCGGGAGAAGCCAAGAGACCCAGTACTTC.

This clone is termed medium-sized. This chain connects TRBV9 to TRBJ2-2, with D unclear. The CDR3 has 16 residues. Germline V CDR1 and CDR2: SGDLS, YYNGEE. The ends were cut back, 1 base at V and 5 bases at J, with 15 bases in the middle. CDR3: CASSVSHVPTTGELFF. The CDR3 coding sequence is TGTGCCAGCAGCGTATCCCATGTCCCGACTACCGGGGAGCTGTTTTTT. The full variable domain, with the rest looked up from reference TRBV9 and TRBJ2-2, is DSGVTQTPKHLITATGQRVTLRCSPRSGDLSVYWYQQSLDQGLQFLIQYYNGEERAKGNILERFSAQQFPDLHSELNLSSLELGDSALYFCASSVSHVPTTGELFFGEGSRLTVL.

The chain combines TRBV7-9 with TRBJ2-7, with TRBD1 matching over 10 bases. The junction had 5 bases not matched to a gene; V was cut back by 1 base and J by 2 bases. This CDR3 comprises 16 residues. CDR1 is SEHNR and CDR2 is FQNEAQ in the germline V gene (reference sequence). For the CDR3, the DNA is TGTGCCAGCAGCTTAGTGGGCGGACAGGGGGCCTACGAGCAGTACTTC. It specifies CASSLVGGQGAYEQYF.

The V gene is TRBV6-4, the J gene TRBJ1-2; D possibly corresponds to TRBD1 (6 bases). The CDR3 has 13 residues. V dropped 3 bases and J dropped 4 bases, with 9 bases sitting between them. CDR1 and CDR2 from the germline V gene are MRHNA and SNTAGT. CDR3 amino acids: CASSETGLYGYTF. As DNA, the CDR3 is TGTGCCAGCAGTGAGACAGGCCTCTATGGCTACACCTTC.

The DNA for the CDR3 is TGTGCCAGTATGCGCGGGACAGGCCCTGTGGGGAACACTGAAGCTTTCTTT. This encodes CASMRGTGPVGNTEAFF. The gene calls are TRBV19 and TRBJ1-1; the match to TRBD1 covers 8 bases. CDR1 is LNHDA and CDR2 is SQIVND in the germline V gene (reference sequence). The length of the CDR3 is 17 residues. Trimming cost V 7 bases and J 1 base; bases outside gene matches: 14.

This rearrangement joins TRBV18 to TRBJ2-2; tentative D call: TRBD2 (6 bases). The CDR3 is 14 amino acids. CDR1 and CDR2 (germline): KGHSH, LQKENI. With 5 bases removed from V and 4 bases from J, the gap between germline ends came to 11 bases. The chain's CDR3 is CASSYLALTGELFF. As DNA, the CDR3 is TGTGCCAGCTCATACCTAGCGCTCACCGGGGAGCTGTTTTTT.

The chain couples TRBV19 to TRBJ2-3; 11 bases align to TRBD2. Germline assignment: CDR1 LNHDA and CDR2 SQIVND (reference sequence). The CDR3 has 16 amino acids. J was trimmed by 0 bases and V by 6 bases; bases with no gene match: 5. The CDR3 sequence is CASSRLAGYSTDTQYF. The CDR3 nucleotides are TGTGCCAGTAGCAGACTAGCGGGATACAGCACAGATACGCAGTATTTT. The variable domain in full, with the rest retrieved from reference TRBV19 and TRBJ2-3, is DGGITQSPKYLFRKEGQNVTLSCEQNLNHDAMYWYRQDPGQGLRLIYYSQIVNDFQKGDIAEGYSVSREKKESFPLTVTSAQKNPTAFYLCASSRLAGYSTDTQYFGPGTRLTVL.

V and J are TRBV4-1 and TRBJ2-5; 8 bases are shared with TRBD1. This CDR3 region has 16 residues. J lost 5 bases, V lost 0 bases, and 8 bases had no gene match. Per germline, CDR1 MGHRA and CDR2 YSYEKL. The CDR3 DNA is TGCGCCAGCAGCCAAGAGCCAGGGGGCAACAGGGAGACCCAGTACTTC. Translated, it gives CASSQEPGGNRETQYF.